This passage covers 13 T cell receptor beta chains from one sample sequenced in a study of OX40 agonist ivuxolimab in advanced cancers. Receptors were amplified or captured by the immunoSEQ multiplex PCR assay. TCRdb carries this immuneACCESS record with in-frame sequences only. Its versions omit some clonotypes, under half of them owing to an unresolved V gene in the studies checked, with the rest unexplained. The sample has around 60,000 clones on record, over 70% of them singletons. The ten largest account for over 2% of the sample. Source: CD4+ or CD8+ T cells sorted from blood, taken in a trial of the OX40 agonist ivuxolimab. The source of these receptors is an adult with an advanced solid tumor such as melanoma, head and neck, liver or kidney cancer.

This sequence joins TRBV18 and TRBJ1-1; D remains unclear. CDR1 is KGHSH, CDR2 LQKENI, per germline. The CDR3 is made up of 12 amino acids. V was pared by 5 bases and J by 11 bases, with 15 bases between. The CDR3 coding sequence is TGTGCCAGCTCAGCCACTTCGACCGACGCTTTCTTT. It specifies CASSATSTDAFF.

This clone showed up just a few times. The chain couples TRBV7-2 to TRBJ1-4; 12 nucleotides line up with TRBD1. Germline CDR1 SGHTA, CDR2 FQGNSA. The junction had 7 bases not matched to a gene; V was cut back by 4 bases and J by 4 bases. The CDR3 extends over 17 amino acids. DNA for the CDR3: TGTGCCAGCAGCTCCCGGGACAGGGGGCTTCATAATGAAAAACTGTTTTTT. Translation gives CASSSRDRGLHNEKLFF.

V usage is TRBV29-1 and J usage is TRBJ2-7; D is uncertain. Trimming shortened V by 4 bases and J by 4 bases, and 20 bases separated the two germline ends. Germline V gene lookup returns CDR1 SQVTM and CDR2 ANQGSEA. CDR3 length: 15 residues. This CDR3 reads CSVVVGMAGPYEQYF. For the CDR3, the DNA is TGCAGCGTTGTGGTGGGAATGGCAGGTCCTTACGAGCAGTACTTC.

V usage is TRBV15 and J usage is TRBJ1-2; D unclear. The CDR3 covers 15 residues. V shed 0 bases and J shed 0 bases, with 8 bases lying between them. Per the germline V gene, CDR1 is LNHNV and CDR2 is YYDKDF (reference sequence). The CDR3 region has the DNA TGTGCCACCAGCAGAGATCGGGCAGCTAACTATGGCTACACCTTC. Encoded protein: CATSRDRAANYGYTF. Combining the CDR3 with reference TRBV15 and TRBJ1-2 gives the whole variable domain DAMVIQNPRYQVTQFGKPVTLSCSQTLNHNVMYWYQQKSSQAPKLLFHYYDKDFNNEADTPDNFQSRRPNTSFCFLDIRSPGLGDTAMYLCATSRDRAANYGYTFGSGTRLTVV.

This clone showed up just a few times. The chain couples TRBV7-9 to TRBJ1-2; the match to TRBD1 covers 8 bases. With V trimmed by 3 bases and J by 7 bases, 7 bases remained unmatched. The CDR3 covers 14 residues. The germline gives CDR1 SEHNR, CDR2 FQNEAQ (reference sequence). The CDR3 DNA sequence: TGTGCCAGCAGCTTCCCGGACAGGGTTGGTGGCTACACCTTC. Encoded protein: CASSFPDRVGGYTF.

The CDR3 here is CAITGGSNQPQHF. The CDR3 DNA sequence: TGTGCCATCACTGGCGGCAGCAATCAGCCCCAGCATTTT. The chain joins TRBV10-3 to TRBJ1-5, with D unresolved. CDR3 length: 13 residues. Trimming shortened V by 7 bases and J by 1 base, and 8 bases separated the two germline ends. Germline values: CDR1 ENHRY, CDR2 SYGVKD.

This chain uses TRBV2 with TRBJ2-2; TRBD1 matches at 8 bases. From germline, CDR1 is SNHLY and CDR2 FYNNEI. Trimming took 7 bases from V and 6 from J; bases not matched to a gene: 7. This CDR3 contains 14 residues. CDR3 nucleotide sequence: TGTGCCAGCATGGCAGGGGGCATCGCCGGGGAGCTGTTTTTT. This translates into CASMAGGIAGELFF.

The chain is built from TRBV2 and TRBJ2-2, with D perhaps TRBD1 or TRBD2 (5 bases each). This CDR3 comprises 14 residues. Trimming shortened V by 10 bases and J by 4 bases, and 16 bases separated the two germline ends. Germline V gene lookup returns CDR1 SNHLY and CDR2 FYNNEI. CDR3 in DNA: TGTGCCACCGCTGGGGGTTTGGGCACCGGGGAGCTGTTTTTT. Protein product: CATAGGLGTGELFF.

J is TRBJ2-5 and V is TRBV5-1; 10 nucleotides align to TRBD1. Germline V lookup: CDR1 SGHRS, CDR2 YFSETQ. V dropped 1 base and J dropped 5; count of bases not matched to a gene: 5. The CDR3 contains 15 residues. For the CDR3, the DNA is TGCGCCAGCAGCTTGTTGGGACAGGGGTTGGAGACCCAGTACTTC. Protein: CASSLLGQGLETQYF.

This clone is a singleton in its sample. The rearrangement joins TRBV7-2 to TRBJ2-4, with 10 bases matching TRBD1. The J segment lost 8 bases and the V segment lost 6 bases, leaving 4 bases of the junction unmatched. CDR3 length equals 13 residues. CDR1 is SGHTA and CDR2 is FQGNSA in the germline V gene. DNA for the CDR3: TGTGCCAGCAGTTTTGGACAGGGGGACATTCAGTACTTC. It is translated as CASSFGQGDIQYF. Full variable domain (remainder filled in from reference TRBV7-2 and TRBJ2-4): GAGVSQSPSNKVTEKGKDVELRCDPISGHTALYWYRQSLGQGLEFLIYFQGNSAPDKSGLPSDRFSAERTGGSVSTLTIQRTQQEDSAVYLCASSFGQGDIQYFGAGTRLSVL.

The CDR3, as DNA: TGTGCCAGCAGCTCCCAACCAATAACTAGCGGGAGACCGCAGACCCAGTACTTC. This codes for CASSSQPITSGRPQTQYF. The rearrangement joins TRBV7-9 to TRBJ2-5, with 11 bases lining up with TRBD2. Trimming cost V 4 bases and J 6 bases; bases outside gene matches: 16. The CDR3 extends over 18 amino acids. Looked up from germline, CDR1 is SEHNR and CDR2 is FQNEAQ (reference sequence). Using reference TRBV7-9 and TRBJ2-5 for the parts outside the CDR3, the full variable domain is DTGVSQNPRHKITKRGQNVTFRCDPISEHNRLYWYRQTLGQGPEFLTYFQNEAQLEKSRLLSDRFSAERPKGSFSTLEIQRTEQGDSAMYLCASSSQPITSGRPQTQYFGPGTRLLVL.

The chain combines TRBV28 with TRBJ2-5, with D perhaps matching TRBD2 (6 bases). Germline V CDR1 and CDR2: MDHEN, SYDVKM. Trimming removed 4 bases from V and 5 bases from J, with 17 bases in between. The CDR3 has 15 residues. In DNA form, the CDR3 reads TGTGCCAGCAGTTGGGGGACTCCCGGACGGGAGACCCAGTACTTC. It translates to CASSWGTPGRETQYF.

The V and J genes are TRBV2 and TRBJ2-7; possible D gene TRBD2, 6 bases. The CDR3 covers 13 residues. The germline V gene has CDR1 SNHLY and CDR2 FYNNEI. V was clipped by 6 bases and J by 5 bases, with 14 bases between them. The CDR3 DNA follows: TGTGCCAGCAGCTTGTCCGCGGGAAACGAGCAGTACTTC. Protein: CASSLSAGNEQYF.